The T cell receptor (beta chain) described here comes from a study of Graves' ophthalmopathy and Graves' hyperthyroidism. Ten or more counts support this clonotype. The antigen is undetermined. Active ophthalmopathy (CAS at least 3, NOSPECS at least 4), lasting under 3 months. Reliance was placed on clinical symptoms, serum thyroxine, TRAb, thyroid ultrasound and orbital computed tomography for diagnosis. From fresh peripheral blood, 8 to 10 ml in volume, the PBMCs were obtained. General study findings and limits: Blood also contained most of the expanded thyroid clonotypes above 0.001 frequency.

From RNA, the CDR3 regions of TCR beta chains were amplified and sequenced. RT-PCR in the first round used HTBI primers; a second-round multiplex PCR followed. TCRdb independently ran MiXCR on the multiplex PCR reads; one entry per CDR3 protein. The sample gives 300,000 to 400,000 distinct CDR3 sequences, 15% to 20% of which show up once; more than 9% is in the top ten. The TCR originated in an adult man with Graves' ophthalmopathy. Sequencing used peripheral blood.

CDR3 coding DNA: TGCGCCAGCAGGAAACAGGGAAGCCAAGAGACCCAGTACTTC. Translation gives CASRKQGSQETQYF. This chain links TRBV5-1 with TRBJ2-5; D is possibly TRBD1 (6 bases). Germline lookup yields CDR1 SGHRS and CDR2 YFSETQ. V was trimmed by 5 bases and J by 1 base, leaving 12 bases between them. There are 14 residues in the CDR3.